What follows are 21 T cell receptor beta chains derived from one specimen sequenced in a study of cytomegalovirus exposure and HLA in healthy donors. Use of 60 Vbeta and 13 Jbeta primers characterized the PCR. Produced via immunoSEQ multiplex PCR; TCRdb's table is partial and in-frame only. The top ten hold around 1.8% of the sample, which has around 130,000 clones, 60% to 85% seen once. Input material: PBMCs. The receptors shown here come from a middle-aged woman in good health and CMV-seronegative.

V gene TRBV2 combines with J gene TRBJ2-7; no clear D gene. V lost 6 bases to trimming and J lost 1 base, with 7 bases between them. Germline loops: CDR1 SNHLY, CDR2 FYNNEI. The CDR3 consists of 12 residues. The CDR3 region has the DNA TGTGCCAGCAGGCAGGATTCCTACGAGCAGTACTTC. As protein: CASRQDSYEQYF.

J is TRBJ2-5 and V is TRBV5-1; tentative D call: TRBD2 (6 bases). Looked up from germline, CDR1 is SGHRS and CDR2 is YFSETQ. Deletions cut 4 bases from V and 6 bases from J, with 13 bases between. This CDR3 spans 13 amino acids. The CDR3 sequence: CASSLGLSQTQYF. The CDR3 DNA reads TGCGCCAGCAGCCTGGGACTCTCACAGACCCAGTACTTC.

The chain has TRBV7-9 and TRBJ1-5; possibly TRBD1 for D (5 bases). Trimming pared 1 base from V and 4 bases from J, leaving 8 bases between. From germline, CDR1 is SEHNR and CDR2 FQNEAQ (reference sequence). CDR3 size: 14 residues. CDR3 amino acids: CASSLGRGNQPQHF. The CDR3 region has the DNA TGTGCCAGCAGCTTAGGTAGGGGAAATCAGCCCCAGCATTTT.

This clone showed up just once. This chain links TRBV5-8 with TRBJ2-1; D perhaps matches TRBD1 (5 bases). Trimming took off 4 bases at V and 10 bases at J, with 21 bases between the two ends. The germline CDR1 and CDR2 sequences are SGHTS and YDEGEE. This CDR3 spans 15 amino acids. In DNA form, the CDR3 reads TGTGCCAGCAGCCAGCAGCGACCGCCCTGGGGCGAGCAGTTCTTC. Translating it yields CASSQQRPPWGEQFF.

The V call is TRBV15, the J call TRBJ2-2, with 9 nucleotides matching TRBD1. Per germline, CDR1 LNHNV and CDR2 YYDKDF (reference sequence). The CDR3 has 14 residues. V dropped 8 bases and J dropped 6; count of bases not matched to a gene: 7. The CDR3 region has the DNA TGTGCCACCCGACCGACAGGGGGTTCCGGGGAGCTGTTTTTT. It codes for CATRPTGGSGELFF.

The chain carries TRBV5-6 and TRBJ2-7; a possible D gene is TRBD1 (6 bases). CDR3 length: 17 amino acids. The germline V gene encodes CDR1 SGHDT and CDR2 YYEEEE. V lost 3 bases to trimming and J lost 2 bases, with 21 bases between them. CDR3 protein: CASSSRSDGTITYEQYF. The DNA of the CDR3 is TGTGCCAGCAGCTCGAGATCAGACGGGACAATTACCTACGAGCAGTACTTC.

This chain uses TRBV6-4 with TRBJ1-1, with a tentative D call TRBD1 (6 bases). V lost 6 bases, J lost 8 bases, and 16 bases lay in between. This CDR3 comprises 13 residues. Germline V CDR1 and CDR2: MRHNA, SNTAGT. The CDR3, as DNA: TGTGCCAGCAGGAGGGATGGGGGCGCAGAAGCTTTCTTT. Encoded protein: CASRRDGGAEAFF.

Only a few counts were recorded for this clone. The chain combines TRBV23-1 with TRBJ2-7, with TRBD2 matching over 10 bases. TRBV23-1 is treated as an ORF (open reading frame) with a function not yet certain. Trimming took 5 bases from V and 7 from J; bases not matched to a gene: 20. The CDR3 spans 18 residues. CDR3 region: CASSIARVRSSGSYEQYF. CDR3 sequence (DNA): TGCGCCAGCAGTATAGCCAGGGTAAGGTCTAGCGGGAGTTATGAGCAGTACTTC.

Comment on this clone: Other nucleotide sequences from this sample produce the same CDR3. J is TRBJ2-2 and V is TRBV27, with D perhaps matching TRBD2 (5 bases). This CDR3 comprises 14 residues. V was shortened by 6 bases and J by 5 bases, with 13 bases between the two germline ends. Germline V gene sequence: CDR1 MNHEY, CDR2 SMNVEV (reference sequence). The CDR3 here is CASSYPPGTGELFF. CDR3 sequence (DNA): TGTGCCAGCAGCTACCCCCCGGGAACCGGGGAGCTGTTTTTT.

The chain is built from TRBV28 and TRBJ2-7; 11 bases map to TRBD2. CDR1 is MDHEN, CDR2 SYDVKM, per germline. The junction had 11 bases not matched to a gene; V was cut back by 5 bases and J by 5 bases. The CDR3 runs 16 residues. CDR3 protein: CASSPALAGGYHEQYF. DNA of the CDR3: TGTGCCAGCAGTCCAGCATTAGCGGGAGGGTACCACGAGCAGTACTTC. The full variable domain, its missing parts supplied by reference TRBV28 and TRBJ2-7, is DVKVTQSSRYLVKRTGEKVFLECVQDMDHENMFWYRQDPGLGLRLIYFSYDVKMKEKGDIPEGYSVSREKKERFSLILESASTNQTSMYLCASSPALAGGYHEQYFGPGTRLTVT.

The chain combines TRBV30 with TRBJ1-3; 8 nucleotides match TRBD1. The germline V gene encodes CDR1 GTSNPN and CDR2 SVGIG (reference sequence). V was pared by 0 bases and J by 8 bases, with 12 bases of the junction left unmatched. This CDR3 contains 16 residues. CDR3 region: CAWSVSSTGARDTIYF. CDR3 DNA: TGTGCCTGGAGTGTATCCTCGACAGGGGCAAGGGACACCATATATTTT.

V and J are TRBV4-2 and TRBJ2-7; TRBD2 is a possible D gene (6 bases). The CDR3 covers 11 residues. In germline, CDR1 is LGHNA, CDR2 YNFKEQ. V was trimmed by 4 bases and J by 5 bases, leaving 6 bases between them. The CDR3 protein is CASSPGDEQYF. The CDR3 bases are TGTGCCAGCAGCCCGGGGGACGAGCAGTACTTC.

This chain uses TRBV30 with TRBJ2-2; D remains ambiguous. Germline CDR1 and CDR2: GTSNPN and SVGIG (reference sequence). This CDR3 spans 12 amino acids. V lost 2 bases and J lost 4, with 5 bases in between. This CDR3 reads CAWSRSTGELFF. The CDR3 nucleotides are TGTGCCTGGAGTCGGAGCACCGGGGAGCTGTTTTTT.

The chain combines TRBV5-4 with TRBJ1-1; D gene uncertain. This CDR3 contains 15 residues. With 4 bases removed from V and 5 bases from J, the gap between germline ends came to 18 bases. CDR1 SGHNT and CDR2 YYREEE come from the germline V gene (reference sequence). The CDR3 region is CASSLSGKGWTEAFF. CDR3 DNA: TGTGCCAGCAGCCTCAGCGGGAAGGGATGGACTGAAGCTTTCTTT. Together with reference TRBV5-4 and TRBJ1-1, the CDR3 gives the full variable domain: ETGVTQSPTHLIKTRGQQVTLRCSSQSGHNTVSWYQQALGQGPQFIFQYYREEENGRGNFPPRFSGLQFPNYSSELNVNALELDDSALYLCASSLSGKGWTEAFFGQGTRLTVV.

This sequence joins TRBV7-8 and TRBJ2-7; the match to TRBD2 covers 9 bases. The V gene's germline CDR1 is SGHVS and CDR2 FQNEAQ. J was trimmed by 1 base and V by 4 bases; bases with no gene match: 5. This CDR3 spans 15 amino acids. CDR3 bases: TGTGCCAGCAGCTCGGAGCGGGGGGCTTCCTACGAGCAGTACTTC. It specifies CASSSERGASYEQYF.

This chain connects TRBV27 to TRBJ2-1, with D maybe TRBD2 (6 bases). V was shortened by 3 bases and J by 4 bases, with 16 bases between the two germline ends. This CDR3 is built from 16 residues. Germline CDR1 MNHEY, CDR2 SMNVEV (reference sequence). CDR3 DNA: TGTGCCAGCAGTTTGGGGCGGGCGGGACCTTACAATGAGCAGTTCTTC. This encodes CASSLGRAGPYNEQFF.

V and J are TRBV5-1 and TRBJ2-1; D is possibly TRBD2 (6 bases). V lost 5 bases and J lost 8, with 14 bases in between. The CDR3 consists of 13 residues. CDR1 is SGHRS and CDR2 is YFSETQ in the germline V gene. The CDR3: CASRPLTSHEQFF. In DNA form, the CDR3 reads TGCGCCAGCAGACCTCTTACTAGCCATGAGCAGTTCTTC.

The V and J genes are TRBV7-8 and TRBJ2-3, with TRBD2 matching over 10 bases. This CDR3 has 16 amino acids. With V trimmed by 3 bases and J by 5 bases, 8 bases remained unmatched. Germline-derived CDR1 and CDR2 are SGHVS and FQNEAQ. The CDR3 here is CASSLMQRGGLDTQYF. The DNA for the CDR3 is TGTGCCAGCAGCTTGATGCAGCGGGGGGGCTTAGATACGCAGTATTTT.

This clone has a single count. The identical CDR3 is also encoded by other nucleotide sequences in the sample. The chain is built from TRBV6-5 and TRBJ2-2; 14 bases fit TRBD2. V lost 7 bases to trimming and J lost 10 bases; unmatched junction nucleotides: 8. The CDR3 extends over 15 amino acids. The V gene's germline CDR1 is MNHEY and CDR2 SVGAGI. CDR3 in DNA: TGTGCCAGCACCAAGACTAGCGGGGGGGAACTGGAGCTGTTTTTT. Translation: CASTKTSGGELELFF.

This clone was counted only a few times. CDR3 protein: CASSTHRDRGNQPQHF. Here the CDR3 DNA reads TGTGCCAGTAGTACCCACCGGGACAGGGGTAATCAGCCCCAGCATTTT. V and J are TRBV19 and TRBJ1-5; 10 nucleotides line up with TRBD1. The CDR3 contains 16 residues. Germline assignment: CDR1 LNHDA and CDR2 SQIVND (reference sequence). The V segment lost 4 bases and the J segment 4 bases; nucleotides outside the gene matches: 7.

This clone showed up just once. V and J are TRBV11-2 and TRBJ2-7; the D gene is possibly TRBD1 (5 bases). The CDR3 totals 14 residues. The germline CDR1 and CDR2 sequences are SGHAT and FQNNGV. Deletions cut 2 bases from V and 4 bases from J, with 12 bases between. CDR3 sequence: CASSLQAGPYEQYF. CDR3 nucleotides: TGTGCCAGCAGCTTACAGGCAGGGCCGTACGAGCAGTACTTC.